This is a list of T cell receptor beta chains from one sample in a study of blood T cell repertoires in COVID-19. Data came from immunoSEQ multiplex PCR; TCRdb stores just in-frame clones and leaves some out. This table holds 70,000 to 90,000 clones, 74% found once. Sequencing input: peripheral blood. All receptors come from a human donor with acute or convalescent COVID-19. The donor label of this sample is uncertain. The conserved cysteine and the conserved F or W are not part of the CDR3 here. The order of the fields is D gene, J gene, V gene, clone size, CDR3 protein. D genes are given only for firm matches. A clone size is listed for some rows: how often the clone was seen (once, few, many), or a class if it is expanded.

d_gene: NA; j_gene: TRBJ1-1; v_gene: TRBV7-8; abundance: NA; CDR3aa: ASSTRQDTEAF
d_gene: NA; j_gene: TRBJ1-6; v_gene: TRBV6-5; abundance: NA; CDR3aa: ASSQGSHSPLH
d_gene: TRBD1; j_gene: TRBJ2-5; v_gene: TRBV18; abundance: NA; CDR3aa: ASSPGTGGKETQY
d_gene: TRBD1; j_gene: TRBJ1-1; v_gene: TRBV7-8; abundance: once; CDR3aa: ASSPRQGNTEAF
d_gene: TRBD2; j_gene: TRBJ2-3; v_gene: TRBV7-9; abundance: NA; CDR3aa: ASQQGDGTSGRTDTQY
d_gene: NA; j_gene: TRBJ1-5; v_gene: TRBV2; abundance: NA; CDR3aa: ASSEGRNNQPQH
d_gene: NA; j_gene: TRBJ1-2; v_gene: TRBV9; abundance: NA; CDR3aa: ASSVKDVGTFGYT
d_gene: NA; j_gene: TRBJ1-1; v_gene: TRBV7-2; abundance: NA; CDR3aa: ASSLNRLNTEAF
d_gene: NA; j_gene: TRBJ1-1; v_gene: TRBV6-6; abundance: once; CDR3aa: ASSRARQLNTEAF
d_gene: TRBD1; j_gene: TRBJ1-2; v_gene: TRBV5-1; abundance: NA; CDR3aa: ASSSHRGPIYGYT
d_gene: TRBD1; j_gene: TRBJ1-1; v_gene: TRBV29-1; abundance: NA; CDR3aa: SVRDRGSGTEAF
d_gene: NA; j_gene: TRBJ1-3; v_gene: TRBV7-9; abundance: NA; CDR3aa: ASSLGVEGNTIY
d_gene: TRBD2; j_gene: TRBJ2-2; v_gene: TRBV19; abundance: NA; CDR3aa: ASMGTRLTGELF
d_gene: TRBD1; j_gene: TRBJ1-1; v_gene: TRBV7-6; abundance: once; CDR3aa: ASSPKQGTGWNTEAF
d_gene: NA; j_gene: TRBJ1-2; v_gene: TRBV7-2; abundance: once; CDR3aa: ASSFELRAVNYGYT
d_gene: TRBD1; j_gene: TRBJ1-6; v_gene: TRBV2; abundance: NA; CDR3aa: ASRGTVYNSPLH
d_gene: NA; j_gene: TRBJ2-5; v_gene: TRBV28; abundance: NA; CDR3aa: ASSPRTGRETQY
d_gene: TRBD1; j_gene: TRBJ2-3; v_gene: TRBV28; abundance: NA; CDR3aa: ASSLDRTGGLDFALRDTQY
d_gene: TRBD2; j_gene: TRBJ2-7; v_gene: TRBV6-5; abundance: NA; CDR3aa: ASSYAREIWYEQY
d_gene: TRBD1; j_gene: TRBJ1-2; v_gene: TRBV6-6; abundance: few; CDR3aa: ASTRDSYGYT
d_gene: TRBD1; j_gene: TRBJ1-6; v_gene: TRBV5-1; abundance: medium-sized; CDR3aa: ASSRDSNSPLH
d_gene: NA; j_gene: TRBJ1-5; v_gene: TRBV10-1; abundance: once; CDR3aa: ASSETGEPQH
d_gene: NA; j_gene: TRBJ1-2; v_gene: TRBV5-8; abundance: NA; CDR3aa: ASSLGGRLYGYT
d_gene: TRBD1; j_gene: TRBJ1-1; v_gene: TRBV9; abundance: NA; CDR3aa: ASSPGTGQTEAF
d_gene: NA; j_gene: TRBJ2-5; v_gene: TRBV28; abundance: few; CDR3aa: ASSFGLLETQY
d_gene: TRBD2; j_gene: TRBJ2-3; v_gene: TRBV11-2; abundance: NA; CDR3aa: ASSLASSGGADTQY
d_gene: NA; j_gene: TRBJ1-1; v_gene: TRBV3-1/TRBV3-2; abundance: NA; CDR3aa: ASSWGRFEAF
d_gene: TRBD1; j_gene: TRBJ1-4; v_gene: TRBV28; abundance: medium-sized; CDR3aa: ASSLGQGAEKLF
d_gene: TRBD2; j_gene: TRBJ2-1; v_gene: TRBV28; abundance: NA; CDR3aa: ASRAAGGSQGNEQF
d_gene: NA; j_gene: TRBJ2-4; v_gene: TRBV27; abundance: NA; CDR3aa: ASSSDSFLAKNIQY
d_gene: TRBD2; j_gene: TRBJ2-2; v_gene: TRBV18; abundance: NA; CDR3aa: ASSPLAAGGTGELF
d_gene: TRBD1; j_gene: TRBJ1-2; v_gene: TRBV5-5; abundance: NA; CDR3aa: ASSLVEDRNYGYT
d_gene: NA; j_gene: TRBJ2-3; v_gene: TRBV5-6; abundance: NA; CDR3aa: ASSRDISTDTQY
d_gene: NA; j_gene: TRBJ2-1; v_gene: TRBV27; abundance: NA; CDR3aa: ASRVNNEQF
d_gene: TRBD2; j_gene: TRBJ2-5; v_gene: TRBV19; abundance: NA; CDR3aa: ASSITSVGWETQY
d_gene: TRBD1; j_gene: TRBJ1-3; v_gene: TRBV9; abundance: once; CDR3aa: ASSVGQIGNTIY
d_gene: NA; j_gene: TRBJ1-4; v_gene: TRBV3-1/TRBV3-2; abundance: NA; CDR3aa: ASSQEGQGFGKKLF
d_gene: NA; j_gene: TRBJ2-3; v_gene: TRBV10-1; abundance: few; CDR3aa: ASSELTDTQY
d_gene: NA; j_gene: TRBJ1-5; v_gene: TRBV28; abundance: NA; CDR3aa: ASSSGTKSNQPQH
d_gene: NA; j_gene: TRBJ1-6; v_gene: TRBV9; abundance: few; CDR3aa: ASSFNSNSPLH
d_gene: NA; j_gene: TRBJ2-5; v_gene: TRBV11-2; abundance: NA; CDR3aa: ASSSSLQETQY
d_gene: NA; j_gene: TRBJ1-2; v_gene: TRBV11-3; abundance: NA; CDR3aa: ATPIRDGVNNYGYT
d_gene: TRBD1; j_gene: TRBJ2-1; v_gene: TRBV29-1; abundance: once; CDR3aa: SVQRGTGVREQF
d_gene: TRBD2; j_gene: TRBJ2-1; v_gene: TRBV28; abundance: once; CDR3aa: ASSLAGYNEQF
d_gene: TRBD2; j_gene: TRBJ2-1; v_gene: TRBV4-3; abundance: NA; CDR3aa: ASSQEASGSSNEQF
d_gene: NA; j_gene: TRBJ1-5; v_gene: TRBV27; abundance: NA; CDR3aa: ASSLSGVVSGQPQH
d_gene: NA; j_gene: TRBJ1-4; v_gene: TRBV5-5; abundance: NA; CDR3aa: ASSNTGISEKLF
d_gene: NA; j_gene: TRBJ1-6; v_gene: TRBV11-2; abundance: NA; CDR3aa: ASSLEGTRSSPLH
d_gene: NA; j_gene: TRBJ1-1; v_gene: TRBV2; abundance: NA; CDR3aa: ASKQNTEAF
d_gene: TRBD1; j_gene: TRBJ2-1; v_gene: TRBV3-1/TRBV3-2; abundance: NA; CDR3aa: ASSQGLQGAYNEQF
d_gene: TRBD2; j_gene: TRBJ2-2; v_gene: TRBV5-1; abundance: NA; CDR3aa: ASSSSGNTGELF
d_gene: NA; j_gene: TRBJ1-6; v_gene: TRBV7-9; abundance: few; CDR3aa: ASSLAQAGWSSPLH
d_gene: NA; j_gene: TRBJ2-3; v_gene: TRBV28; abundance: once; CDR3aa: ASSLLTGPDTQY
d_gene: TRBD2; j_gene: TRBJ2-1; v_gene: TRBV5-4; abundance: NA; CDR3aa: ASSLGLAGNNEQF
d_gene: NA; j_gene: TRBJ2-3; v_gene: TRBV19; abundance: NA; CDR3aa: ASSPQGGSTDTQY
d_gene: NA; j_gene: TRBJ1-5; v_gene: TRBV24-1; abundance: NA; CDR3aa: ATSEAGTQNQPQH
d_gene: TRBD1; j_gene: TRBJ1-3; v_gene: TRBV7-2; abundance: NA; CDR3aa: ASSTRGTGSGNTIY
d_gene: NA; j_gene: TRBJ2-1; v_gene: TRBV12-3/TRBV12-4; abundance: few; CDR3aa: ASRVLPGEQF
d_gene: NA; j_gene: TRBJ1-1; v_gene: TRBV29-1; abundance: NA; CDR3aa: SVWTSARAEAF